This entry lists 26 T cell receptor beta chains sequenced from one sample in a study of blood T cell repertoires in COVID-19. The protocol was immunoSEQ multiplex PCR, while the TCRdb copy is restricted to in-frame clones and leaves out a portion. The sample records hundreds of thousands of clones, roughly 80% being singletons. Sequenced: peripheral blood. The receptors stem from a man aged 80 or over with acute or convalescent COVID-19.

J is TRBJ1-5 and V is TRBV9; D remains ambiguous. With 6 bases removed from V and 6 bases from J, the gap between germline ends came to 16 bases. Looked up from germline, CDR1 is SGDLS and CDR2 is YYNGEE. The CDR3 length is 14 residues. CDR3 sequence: CASNSGRIGQPQHF. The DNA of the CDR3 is TGTGCCAGCAATTCAGGTAGGATCGGTCAGCCCCAGCATTTT.

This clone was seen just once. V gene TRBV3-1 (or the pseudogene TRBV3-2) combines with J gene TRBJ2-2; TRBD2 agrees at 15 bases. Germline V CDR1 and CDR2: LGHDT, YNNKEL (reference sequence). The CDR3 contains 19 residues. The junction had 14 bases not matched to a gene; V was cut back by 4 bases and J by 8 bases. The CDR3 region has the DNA TGTGCCAGCAGCCCTCTCAAGGGACTAGCGGGAGGCCCAAGAGGGGAGCTGTTTTTT. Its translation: CASSPLKGLAGGPRGELFF.

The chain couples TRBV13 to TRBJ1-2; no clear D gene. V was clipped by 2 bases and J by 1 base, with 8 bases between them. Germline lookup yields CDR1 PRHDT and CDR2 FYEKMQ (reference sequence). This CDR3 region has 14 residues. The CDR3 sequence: CASSLPSINYGYTF. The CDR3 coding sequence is TGTGCCAGCAGCTTACCGAGCATTAACTATGGCTACACCTTC.

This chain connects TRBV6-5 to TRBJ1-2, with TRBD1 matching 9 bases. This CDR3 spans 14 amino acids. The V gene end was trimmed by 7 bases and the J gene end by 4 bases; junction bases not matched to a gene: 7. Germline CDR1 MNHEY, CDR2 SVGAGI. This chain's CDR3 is CASMDRGGGYGYTF. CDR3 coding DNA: TGTGCCAGCATGGACAGGGGAGGCGGCTATGGCTACACCTTC.

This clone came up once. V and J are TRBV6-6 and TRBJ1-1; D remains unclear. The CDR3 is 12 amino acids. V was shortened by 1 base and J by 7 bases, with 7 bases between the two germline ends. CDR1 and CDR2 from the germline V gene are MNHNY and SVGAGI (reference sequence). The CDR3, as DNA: TGTGCCAGCAGTTACTGGTCAGTTGAAGCTTTCTTT. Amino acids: CASSYWSVEAFF.

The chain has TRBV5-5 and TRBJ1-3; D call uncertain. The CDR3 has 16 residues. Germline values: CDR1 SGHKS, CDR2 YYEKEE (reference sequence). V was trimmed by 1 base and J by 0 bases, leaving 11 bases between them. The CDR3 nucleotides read TGTGCCAGCAGCTTGCCCCCTGGCCTCTCTGGAAACACCATATATTTT. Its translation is CASSLPPGLSGNTIYF.

The CDR3 is CASSPRLEWYF. CDR3 in DNA: TGTGCCAGCAGCCCCCGACTAGAATGGTACTTC. V is TRBV7-3 and J is TRBJ2-7; D may be TRBD2 (6 bases). The CDR3 totals 11 residues. Trimming shortened V by 5 bases and J by 12 bases, and 14 bases separated the two germline ends. Germline V gene lookup returns CDR1 SGHTA and CDR2 FQGTGA.

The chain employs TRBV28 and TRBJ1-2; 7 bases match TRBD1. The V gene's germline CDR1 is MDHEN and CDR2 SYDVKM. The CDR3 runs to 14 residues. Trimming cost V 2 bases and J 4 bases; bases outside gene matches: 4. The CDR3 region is CASSLAQGPYGYTF. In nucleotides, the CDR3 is TGTGCCAGCAGTTTAGCACAGGGGCCCTATGGCTACACCTTC.

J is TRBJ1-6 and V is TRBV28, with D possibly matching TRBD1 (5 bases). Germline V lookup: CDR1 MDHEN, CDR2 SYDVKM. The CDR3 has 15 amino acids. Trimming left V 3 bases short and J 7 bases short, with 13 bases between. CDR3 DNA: TGTGCCAGCAGTTTGAGCGGGGGAAAGAATTCACCCCTCCACTTT. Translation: CASSLSGGKNSPLHF.

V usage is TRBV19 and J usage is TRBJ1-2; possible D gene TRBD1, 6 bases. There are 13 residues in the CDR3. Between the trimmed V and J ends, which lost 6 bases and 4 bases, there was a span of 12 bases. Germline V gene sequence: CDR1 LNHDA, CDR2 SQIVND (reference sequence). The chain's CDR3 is CASSLGQSYGYTF. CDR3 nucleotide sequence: TGTGCCAGTAGCCTGGGACAATCCTATGGCTACACCTTC.

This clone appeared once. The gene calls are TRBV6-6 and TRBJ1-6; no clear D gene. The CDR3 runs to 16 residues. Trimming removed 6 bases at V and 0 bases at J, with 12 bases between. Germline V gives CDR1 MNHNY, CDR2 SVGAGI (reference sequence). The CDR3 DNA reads TGTGCCAGCAGCCGATCTTCTAGCTCCTATAATTCACCCCTCCACTTT. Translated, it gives CASSRSSSSYNSPLHF.

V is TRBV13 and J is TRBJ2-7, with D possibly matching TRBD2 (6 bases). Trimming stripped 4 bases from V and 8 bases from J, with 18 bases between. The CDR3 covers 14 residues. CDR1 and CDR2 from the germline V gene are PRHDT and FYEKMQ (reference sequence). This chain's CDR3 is CASSSRGGTRKQYF. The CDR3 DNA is TGTGCCAGCAGCTCCCGTGGGGGGACGAGAAAGCAGTACTTC. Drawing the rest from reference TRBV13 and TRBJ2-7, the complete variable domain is AAGVIQSPRHLIKEKRETATLKCYPIPRHDTVYWYQQGPGQDPQFLISFYEKMQSDKGSIPDRFSAQQFSDYHSELNMSSLELGDSALYFCASSSRGGTRKQYFGPGTRLTVT.

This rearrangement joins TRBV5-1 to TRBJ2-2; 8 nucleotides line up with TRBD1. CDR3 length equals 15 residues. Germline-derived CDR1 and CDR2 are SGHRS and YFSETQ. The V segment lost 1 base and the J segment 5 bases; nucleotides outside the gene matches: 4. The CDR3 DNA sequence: TGCGCCAGCAGCTTGACAGGGGGTCGGACCGGGGAGCTGTTTTTT. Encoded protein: CASSLTGGRTGELFF.

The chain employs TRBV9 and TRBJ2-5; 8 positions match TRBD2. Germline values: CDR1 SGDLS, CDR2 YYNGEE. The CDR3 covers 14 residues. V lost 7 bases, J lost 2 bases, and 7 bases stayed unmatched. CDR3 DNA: TGTGCCAGCGGAGCGGGAGAGACACAAGAGACCCAGTACTTC. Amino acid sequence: CASGAGETQETQYF.

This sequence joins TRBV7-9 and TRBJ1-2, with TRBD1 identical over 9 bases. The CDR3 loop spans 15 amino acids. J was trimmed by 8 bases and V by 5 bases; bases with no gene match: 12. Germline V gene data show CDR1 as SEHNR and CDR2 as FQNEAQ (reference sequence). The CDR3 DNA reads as TGTGCCAGCAGCGCCCGGACAGGGGATGAGAGAGGCTACACCTTC. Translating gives CASSARTGDERGYTF.

The CDR3 DNA reads as TGTGCCAGCAGTTACGGGACTGGAACCGGGGAGCTGTTTTTT. It is translated as CASSYGTGTGELFF. J is TRBJ2-2 and V is TRBV6-2 or TRBV6-3, with D perhaps TRBD2 (6 bases). With 2 bases removed from V and 5 bases from J, the gap between germline ends came to 9 bases. The CDR3 covers 14 residues. CDR1 is MNHEY and CDR2 is SVGEGT in the germline V gene.

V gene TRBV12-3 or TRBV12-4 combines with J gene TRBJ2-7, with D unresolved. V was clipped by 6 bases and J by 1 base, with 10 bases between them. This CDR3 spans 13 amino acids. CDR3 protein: CASSLEWSYEQYF. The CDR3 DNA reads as TGTGCCAGCAGCCTTGAGTGGTCCTACGAGCAGTACTTC.

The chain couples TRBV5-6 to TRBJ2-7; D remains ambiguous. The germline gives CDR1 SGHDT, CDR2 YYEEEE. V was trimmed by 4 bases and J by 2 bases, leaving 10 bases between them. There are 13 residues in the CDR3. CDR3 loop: CASSPRITYEQYF. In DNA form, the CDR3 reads TGTGCCAGCAGCCCCAGGATAACCTACGAGCAGTACTTC.

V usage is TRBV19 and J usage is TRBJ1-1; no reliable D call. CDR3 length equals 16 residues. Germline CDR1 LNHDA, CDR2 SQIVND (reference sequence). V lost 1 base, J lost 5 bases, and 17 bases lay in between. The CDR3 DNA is TGTGCCAGTAGTATAGGCCGGAACCTAATCAGGACTGAAGCTTTCTTT. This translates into CASSIGRNLIRTEAFF.

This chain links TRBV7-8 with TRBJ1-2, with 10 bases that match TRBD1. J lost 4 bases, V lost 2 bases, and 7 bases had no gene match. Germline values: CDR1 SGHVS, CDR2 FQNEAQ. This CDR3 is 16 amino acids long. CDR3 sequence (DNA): TGTGCCAGCAGCTTACGCCCCCGGGACAGGGGCTATGGCTACACCTTC. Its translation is CASSLRPRDRGYGYTF.

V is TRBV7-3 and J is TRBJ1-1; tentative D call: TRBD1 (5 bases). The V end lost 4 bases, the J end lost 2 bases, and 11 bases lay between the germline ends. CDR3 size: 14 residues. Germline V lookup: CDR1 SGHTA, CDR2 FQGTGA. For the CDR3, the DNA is TGTGCCAGCAGCTCTCAGGGACTCAACACTGAAGCTTTCTTT. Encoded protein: CASSSQGLNTEAFF.

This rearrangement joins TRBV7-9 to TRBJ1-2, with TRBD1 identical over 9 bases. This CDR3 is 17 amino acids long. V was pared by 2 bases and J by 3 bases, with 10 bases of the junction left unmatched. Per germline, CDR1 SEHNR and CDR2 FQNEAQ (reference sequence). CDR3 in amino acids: CASSLIGSQGADYGYTF. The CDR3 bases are TGTGCCAGCAGCTTAATCGGATCACAGGGGGCAGACTATGGCTACACCTTC.

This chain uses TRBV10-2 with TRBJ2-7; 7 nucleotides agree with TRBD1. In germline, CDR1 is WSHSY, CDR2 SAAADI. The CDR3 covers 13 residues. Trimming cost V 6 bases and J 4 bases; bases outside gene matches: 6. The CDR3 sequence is CASSRDRGYEQYF. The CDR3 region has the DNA TGCGCCAGCAGCCGGGACAGAGGATACGAGCAGTACTTC.

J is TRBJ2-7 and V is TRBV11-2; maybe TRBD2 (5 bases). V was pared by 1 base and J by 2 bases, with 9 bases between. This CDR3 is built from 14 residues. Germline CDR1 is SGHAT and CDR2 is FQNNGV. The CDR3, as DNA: TGTGCCAGCAGCTTAGGCTTGAGGGCCTACGAGCAGTACTTC. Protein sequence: CASSLGLRAYEQYF. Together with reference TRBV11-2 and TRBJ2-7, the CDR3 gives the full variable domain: EAGVAQSPRYKIIEKRQSVAFWCNPISGHATLYWYQQILGQGPKLLIQFQNNGVVDDSQLPKDRFSAERLKGVDSTLKIQPAKLEDSAVYLCASSLGLRAYEQYFGPGTRLTVT.

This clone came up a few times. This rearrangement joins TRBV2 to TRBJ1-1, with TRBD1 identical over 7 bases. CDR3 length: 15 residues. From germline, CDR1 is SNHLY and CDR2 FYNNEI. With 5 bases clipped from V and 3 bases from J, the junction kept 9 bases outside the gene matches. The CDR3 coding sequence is TGTGCCAGCAGTCCCCGGGACAGATATCACACTGAAGCTTTCTTT. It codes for CASSPRDRYHTEAFF. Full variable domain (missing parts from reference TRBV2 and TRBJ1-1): EPEVTQTPSHQVTQMGQEVILRCVPISNHLYFYWYRQILGQKVEFLVSFYNNEISEKSEIFDDQFSVERPDGSNFTLKIRSTKLEDSAMYFCASSPRDRYHTEAFFGQGTRLTVV.

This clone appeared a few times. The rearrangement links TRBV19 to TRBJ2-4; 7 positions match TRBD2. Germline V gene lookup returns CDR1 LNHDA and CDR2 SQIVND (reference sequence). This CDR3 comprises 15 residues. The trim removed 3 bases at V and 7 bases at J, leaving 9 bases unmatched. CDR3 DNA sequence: TGTGCCAGTAGTATGCCTGGCGGGAGACGGAACATTCAGTACTTC. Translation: CASSMPGGRRNIQYF.